The rows below give T cell receptor beta chains drawn from one sample of a study of blood T cell repertoires in COVID-19. This table comes from immunoSEQ multiplex PCR, and its TCRdb copy is limited to in-frame clones, with some not included. This table has about 140,000 clones, about three quarters appearing once. The sequencing input was peripheral blood. The source of these receptors is a woman aged 45-60 years with active or convalescent COVID-19. Each CDR3 is given with its conserved first and last residue. The D gene is left open where the match is weak. Clone size, where shown, is once, few, many, or a class for clones that have expanded.

cdr3_length j_call v_call d_call clone_size cdr3_aa cdr3_nt
15 TRBJ1-6 TRBV18 - once CASSSTGMYNSPLHF TGTGCCAGCTCATCAACAGGGATGTATAATTCACCCCTCCACTTT
15 TRBJ1-2 TRBV11-2 TRBD1 - CASSATTGAGYGYTF TGTGCCAGCAGCGCTACTACAGGGGCGGGCTATGGCTACACCTTC
16 TRBJ2-7 TRBV6-1 TRBD2 - CASSALIGGVLDEQYF TGTGCCAGCAGTGCCCTCATTGGGGGGGTCTTGGACGAGCAGTACTTC
14 TRBJ2-5 TRBV7-7 TRBD2 - CASSFGTSRETQYF TGTGCCAGCAGCTTCGGGACTAGTAGGGAGACCCAGTACTTC
15 TRBJ2-1 TRBV7-2 - - CASSLVKQGRDEQFF TGTGCCAGCAGCTTAGTAAAACAGGGCAGGGATGAGCAGTTCTTC
12 TRBJ1-6 TRBV30 - - CAWTGERSPLHF TGTGCCTGGACCGGGGAACGCTCACCCCTCCACTTT
14 TRBJ2-5 TRBV19 TRBD2 - CASSAGRQEETQYF TGTGCCAGTAGTGCCGGGAGGCAGGAAGAGACCCAGTACTTC
16 TRBJ2-7 TRBV11-2 TRBD1 - CASSSTTGASSYEQYF TGTGCCAGCAGCTCTACCACAGGGGCCAGCTCCTACGAGCAGTACTTC
15 TRBJ2-2 TRBV5-1 - - CASSARGVNTGELFF TGCGCCAGCAGCGCCAGGGGTGTCAACACCGGGGAGCTGTTTTTT
14 TRBJ2-6 TRBV6-2/TRBV6-3 TRBD2 - CASSWEGRNNVLTF TGTGCCAGCAGTTGGGAGGGGCGCAACAACGTCCTGACTTTC
14 TRBJ2-1 TRBV4-2 TRBD2 - CASSVTSGENEQFF TGTGCCAGCAGCGTCACTAGCGGAGAAAATGAGCAGTTCTTC
18 TRBJ2-7 TRBV14 TRBD1 - CASSQGGTGVPSRHEQYF TGTGCCAGCAGCCAAGGGGGGACAGGGGTCCCAAGTAGACACGAGCAGTACTTC
16 TRBJ1-6 TRBV15 TRBD1 - CATSRETGTGNSPLHF TGTGCCACCAGCAGAGAGACCGGGACAGGCAATTCACCCCTCCACTTT
14 TRBJ1-5 TRBV27 TRBD1 - CASRTGGGNQPQHF TGTGCCAGCAGGACAGGGGGCGGCAATCAGCCCCAGCATTTT
15 TRBJ2-3 TRBV11-3 TRBD1 - CASSLRTGAADTQYF TGTGCCAGCAGCTTACGCACAGGGGCTGCAGATACGCAGTATTTT
15 TRBJ1-5 TRBV7-2 TRBD1 - CASSLTGGSYQPQHF TGTGCCAGCAGCTTAACAGGGGGGTCGTATCAGCCCCAGCATTTT
12 TRBJ2-7 TRBV30 - - CACRVSSYEQYF TGTGCCTGCAGGGTCTCCTCCTACGAGCAGTACTTC
13 TRBJ1-2 TRBV5-1 - - CASSSTANYGYTF TGCGCCAGCAGCTCGACAGCTAACTATGGCTACACCTTC
14 TRBJ1-4 TRBV7-9 - - CASSFRGENEKLFF TGTGCCAGCAGCTTCCGCGGAGAGAATGAAAAACTGTTTTTT
17 TRBJ2-3 TRBV4-1 TRBD1 - CASSQAGTGGLTDTQYF TGCGCCAGCAGCCAGGCCGGGACAGGGGGCCTCACAGATACGCAGTATTTT
12 TRBJ2-7 TRBV7-2 - - CASSSVRYEQYF TGTGCCAGCAGCTCGGTTCGGTACGAGCAGTACTTC
15 TRBJ2-3 TRBV5-4 TRBD2 - CASTGGGRVTDTQYF TGTGCCAGCACCGGAGGCGGGAGAGTCACAGATACGCAGTATTTT
16 TRBJ1-4 TRBV11-2 - - CASSPMGTRPNEKLFF TGTGCCAGCAGCCCTATGGGGACACGGCCGAATGAAAAACTGTTTTTT
15 TRBJ2-1 TRBV7-9 TRBD2 - CASSPIAGGKNEQFF TGTGCCAGCAGCCCAATAGCGGGGGGAAAAAATGAGCAGTTCTTC
13 TRBJ1-1 TRBV18 TRBD1 - CASSPGQGTEAFF TGTGCCAGCTCACCGGGACAGGGGACTGAAGCTTTCTTT
14 TRBJ1-4 TRBV3-1/TRBV3-2 - - CASSLGGGDEKLFF TGTGCCAGCAGCCTGGGTGGGGGCGATGAAAAACTGTTTTTT
19 TRBJ2-1 TRBV11-2 TRBD2 - CASSPRTSGGLKEYNEQFF TGTGCCAGCAGCCCCCGGACTAGCGGGGGGCTGAAGGAGTACAATGAGCAGTTCTTC
14 TRBJ1-1 TRBV4-3 TRBD1 - CASSQQTGDTEAFF TGCGCCAGCAGCCAACAGACAGGGGACACTGAAGCTTTCTTT
14 TRBJ1-6 TRBV6-2/TRBV6-3 TRBD1 - CASSLGQGASPLHF TGTGCCAGCAGCCTCGGACAGGGCGCTTCACCCCTCCACTTT
15 TRBJ1-1 TRBV5-1 - - CASSLASGATTEAFF TGCGCCAGCAGCTTGGCCTCAGGGGCGACCACTGAAGCTTTCTTT
14 TRBJ1-1 TRBV19 - - CASSIQGRNTEAFF TGTGCCAGTAGTATTCAGGGGCGGAACACTGAAGCTTTCTTT
14 TRBJ2-7 TRBV6-6 TRBD1 - CASSELGGPYEQYF TGTGCCAGCAGCGAGTTAGGGGGCCCCTACGAGCAGTACTTC
14 TRBJ2-3 TRBV18 - - CASSPASSTDTQYF TGTGCCAGCTCACCAGCTAGTAGCACAGATACGCAGTATTTT
14 TRBJ1-1 TRBV29-1 TRBD1 - CSVHKTGGVTEAFF TGCAGCGTTCACAAGACAGGGGGCGTTACTGAAGCTTTCTTT
13 TRBJ1-2 TRBV9 - - CASSVRQTYGYTF TGTGCCAGCAGCGTAAGACAGACCTATGGCTACACCTTC
15 TRBJ1-2 TRBV5-8 TRBD1 once CASSSYGTETYGYTF TGTGCCAGCAGCTCATACGGGACAGAAACATATGGCTACACCTTC
18 TRBJ1-4 TRBV27 TRBD1 - CASSLSPRGRGTNEKLFF TGTGCCAGCAGTTTATCCCCCAGGGGGCGAGGAACTAATGAAAAACTGTTTTTT
18 TRBJ2-7 TRBV7-9 - once CASSSMAGVTGPTYEQYF TGTGCCAGCAGCTCCATGGCGGGGGTGACAGGTCCCACCTACGAGCAGTACTTC
16 TRBJ1-3 TRBV11-2 TRBD1 - CASSRLTGVPGNTIYF TGTGCCAGCAGCCGACTGACAGGGGTTCCGGGAAACACCATATATTTT
15 TRBJ2-2 TRBV7-9 TRBD1 - CASSPPDRVDGELFF TGTGCCAGCAGTCCTCCAGACAGGGTGGACGGGGAGCTGTTTTTT
15 TRBJ1-6 TRBV11-3 TRBD1 - CASSAGGQVNSPLHF TGTGCCAGCAGCGCCGGAGGACAGGTTAATTCACCCCTCCACTTT
13 TRBJ1-1 TRBV10-3 - - CAIDPQGRGEAFF TGTGCCATCGACCCCCAGGGCAGGGGTGAAGCTTTCTTT
14 TRBJ1-6 TRBV7-9 TRBD1 - CASSFTGEVSPLHF TGTGCCAGCAGCTTTACAGGGGAGGTTTCACCCCTCCACTTT
16 TRBJ1-5 TRBV7-2 - - CASSLFSTDSNQPQHF TGTGCCAGCAGCTTATTTTCTACAGATAGCAATCAGCCCCAGCATTTT
14 TRBJ2-6 TRBV9 - - CASSVFTGANVLTF TGTGCCAGCAGCGTATTTACTGGGGCCAACGTCCTGACTTTC
15 TRBJ1-4 TRBV9 TRBD1 - CASSVGTGTNEKLFF TGTGCCAGCAGCGTTGGGACAGGGACTAATGAAAAACTGTTTTTT
17 TRBJ1-5 TRBV6-2/TRBV6-3 TRBD1 few CASSYGDRLYSNQPQHF TGTGCCAGCAGTTACGGGGACAGGCTCTATAGCAATCAGCCCCAGCATTTT
15 TRBJ2-3 TRBV28 - - CASSLLWERHDTQYF TGTGCCAGCAGTTTATTGTGGGAGCGTCATGATACGCAGTATTTT
19 TRBJ2-4 TRBV15 TRBD2 - CATSRDKTSGTLAKNIQYF TGTGCCACCAGCAGAGATAAGACTAGCGGGACTCTAGCCAAAAACATTCAGTACTTC
15 TRBJ2-7 TRBV7-2 TRBD2 - CASSRTSGGDYEQYF TGTGCCAGCAGCCGGACTAGCGGGGGGGACTACGAGCAGTACTTC
15 TRBJ2-1 TRBV2 TRBD2 once CASRVAGGANNEQFF TGTGCCAGCAGGGTAGCGGGGGGGGCCAACAATGAGCAGTTCTTC
17 TRBJ2-5 TRBV30 - - CAWSDPGPLREQETQYF TGTGCCTGGAGTGACCCAGGGCCCCTCCGGGAGCAAGAGACCCAGTACTTC
14 TRBJ1-4 TRBV9 - - CASSRDNLGEKLFF TGTGCCAGCAGCCGAGACAACTTGGGTGAAAAACTGTTTTTT
19 TRBJ2-4 TRBV7-9 TRBD2 - CASSSRAPSGNPGKNIQYF TGTGCCAGCAGCTCCAGGGCGCCTAGCGGGAACCCAGGCAAAAACATTCAGTACTTC
18 TRBJ2-3 TRBV2 TRBD1 - CASSNLRDRVIGTDTQYF TGTGCCAGCAGTAACCTTCGGGACAGGGTAATTGGAACAGATACGCAGTATTTT
16 TRBJ2-5 TRBV4-2 TRBD2 - CASSSRVSGGVETQYF TGTGCCAGCAGCTCCCGTGTTAGCGGGGGGGTGGAGACCCAGTACTTC
16 TRBJ1-4 TRBV2 TRBD1 - CASSGQGTATNEKLFF TGTGCCAGCTCAGGACAGGGTACAGCAACTAATGAAAAACTGTTTTTT